Listed here is a single T cell receptor beta chain. Its antigen is as yet unknown. Germline CDR1 reads SEHNR; CDR2 reads FQNEAQ (reference sequence). CDR3 length equals 15 residues. After removal of 4 bases from V and 5 bases from J, the junction contained 10 bases not matched to a gene. Profiling relied on immunoSEQ multiplex PCR, and the TCRdb table lists in-frame clones only, not all of them. The sample records roughly 110,000 clones, 75% to 95% being singletons. This specimen comes from a study of OX40 agonist ivuxolimab in advanced cancers. Across the whole study: Prior checkpoint blockade (anti-PD-1, anti-PD-L1 or anti-CTLA-4) was permitted; around 37% had it. Partial responses were achieved by three patients, of whom one had hepatocellular carcinoma and two had cutaneous melanoma. Study-wide results and limits: Clonal expansion among partial responders at 0.1-3.0 mg/kg ranked near the lowest.

The sequencing used CD4+ or CD8+ T cells sorted from blood, collected in a trial of the OX40 agonist ivuxolimab. The receptor was isolated from an adult with an advanced solid tumor such as melanoma, head and neck, liver or kidney cancer. V gene TRBV7-9 combines with J gene TRBJ1-2; 7 nucleotides agree with TRBD1. Written as DNA, the CDR3 is TGTGCCAGCAGCTCTACAGGGGCTTATGGGTATGGCTACACCTTC. Amino acid sequence: CASSSTGAYGYGYTF.